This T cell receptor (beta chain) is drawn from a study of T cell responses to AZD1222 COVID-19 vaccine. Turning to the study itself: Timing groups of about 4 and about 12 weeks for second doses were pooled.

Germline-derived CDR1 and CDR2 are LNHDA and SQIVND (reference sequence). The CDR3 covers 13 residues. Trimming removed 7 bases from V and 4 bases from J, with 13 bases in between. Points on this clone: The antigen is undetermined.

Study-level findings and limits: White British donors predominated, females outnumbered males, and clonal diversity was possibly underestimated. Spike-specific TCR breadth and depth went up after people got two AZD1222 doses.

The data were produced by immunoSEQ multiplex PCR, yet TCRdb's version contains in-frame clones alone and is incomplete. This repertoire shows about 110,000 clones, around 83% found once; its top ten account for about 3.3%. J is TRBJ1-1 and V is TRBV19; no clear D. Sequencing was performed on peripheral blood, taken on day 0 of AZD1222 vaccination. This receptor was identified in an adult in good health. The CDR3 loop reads CASTPTGGTEAFF. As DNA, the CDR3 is TGTGCCAGTACCCCAACGGGCGGCACTGAAGCTTTCTTT.